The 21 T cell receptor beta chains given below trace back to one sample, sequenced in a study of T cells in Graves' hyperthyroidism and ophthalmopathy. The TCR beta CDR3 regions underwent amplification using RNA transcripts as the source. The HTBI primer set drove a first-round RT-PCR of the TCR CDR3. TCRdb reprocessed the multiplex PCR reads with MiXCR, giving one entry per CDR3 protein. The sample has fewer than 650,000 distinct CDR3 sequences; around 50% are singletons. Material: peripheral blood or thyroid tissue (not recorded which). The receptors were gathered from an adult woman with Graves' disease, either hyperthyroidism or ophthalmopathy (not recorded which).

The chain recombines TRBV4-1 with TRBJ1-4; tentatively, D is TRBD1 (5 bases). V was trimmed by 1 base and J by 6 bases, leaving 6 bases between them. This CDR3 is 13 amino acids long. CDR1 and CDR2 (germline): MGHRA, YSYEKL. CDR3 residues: CASSQAGDEKLFF. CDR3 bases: TGCGCCAGCAGCCAAGCGGGGGATGAAAAACTGTTTTTT.

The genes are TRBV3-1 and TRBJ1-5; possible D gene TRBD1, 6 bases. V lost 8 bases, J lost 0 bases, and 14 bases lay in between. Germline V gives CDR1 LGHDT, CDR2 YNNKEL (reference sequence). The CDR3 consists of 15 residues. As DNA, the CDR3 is TGTGCCAGCTCACACGGACAGAATAGCAATCAGCCCCAGCATTTT. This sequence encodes CASSHGQNSNQPQHF.

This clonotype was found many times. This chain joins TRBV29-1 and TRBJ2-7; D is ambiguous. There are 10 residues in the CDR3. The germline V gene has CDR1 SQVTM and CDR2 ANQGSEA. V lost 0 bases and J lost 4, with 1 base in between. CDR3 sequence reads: CSVEDYEQYF. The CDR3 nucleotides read TGCAGCGTTGAAGATTACGAGCAGTACTTC.

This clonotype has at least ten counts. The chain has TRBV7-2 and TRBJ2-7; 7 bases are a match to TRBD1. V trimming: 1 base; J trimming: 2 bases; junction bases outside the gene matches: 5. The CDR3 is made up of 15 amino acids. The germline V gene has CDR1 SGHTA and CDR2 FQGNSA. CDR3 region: CASSLERQGPYEQYF. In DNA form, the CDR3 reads TGTGCCAGCAGCTTAGAGAGACAGGGACCCTACGAGCAGTACTTC.

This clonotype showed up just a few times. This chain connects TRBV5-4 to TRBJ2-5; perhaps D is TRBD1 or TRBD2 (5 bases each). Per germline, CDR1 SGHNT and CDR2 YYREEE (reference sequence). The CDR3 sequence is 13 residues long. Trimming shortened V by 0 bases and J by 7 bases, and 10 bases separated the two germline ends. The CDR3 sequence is CASSLAGRVTQYF. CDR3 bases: TGTGCCAGCAGCTTGGCGGGGCGGGTGACCCAGTACTTC.

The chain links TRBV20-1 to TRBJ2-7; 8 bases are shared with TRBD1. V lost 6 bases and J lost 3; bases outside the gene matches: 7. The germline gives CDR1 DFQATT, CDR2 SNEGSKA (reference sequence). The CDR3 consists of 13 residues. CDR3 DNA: TGCAGTGCCATCCGGGACAGGAACTACGAGCAGTACTTC. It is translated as CSAIRDRNYEQYF.

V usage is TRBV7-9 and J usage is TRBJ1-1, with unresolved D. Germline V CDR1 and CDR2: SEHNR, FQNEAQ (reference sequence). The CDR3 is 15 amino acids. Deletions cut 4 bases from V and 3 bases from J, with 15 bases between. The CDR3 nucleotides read TGTGCCAGCAGCTCGTTGTCGGGGATGGACACTGAAGCTTTCTTT. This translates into CASSSLSGMDTEAFF.

This CDR3 is CASSSVANVLTF. In DNA, the CDR3 is TGTGCCAGCAGTTCCGTGGCCAACGTCCTGACTTTC. The chain has TRBV7-9 and TRBJ2-6, with no clear D. Germline V gene data show CDR1 as SEHNR and CDR2 as FQNEAQ (reference sequence). The CDR3 covers 12 residues. V lost 6 bases, J lost 6 bases, and 6 bases lay in between. Full variable domain (missing parts from reference TRBV7-9 and TRBJ2-6): DTGVSQNPRHKITKRGQNVTFRCDPISEHNRLYWYRQTLGQGPEFLTYFQNEAQLEKSRLLSDRFSAERPKGSFSTLEIQRTEQGDSAMYLCASSSVANVLTFGAGSRLTVL.

The CDR3 sequence: CASANFRGHTEAFF. CDR3 bases: TGTGCCAGCGCCAACTTCAGGGGGCACACTGAAGCTTTCTTT. The chain employs TRBV13 and TRBJ1-1, with 8 bases matching TRBD1. The CDR3 loop spans 14 amino acids. After removal of 8 bases from V and 3 bases from J, the junction contained 8 bases not matched to a gene. CDR1 and CDR2 from the germline V gene are PRHDT and FYEKMQ (reference sequence).

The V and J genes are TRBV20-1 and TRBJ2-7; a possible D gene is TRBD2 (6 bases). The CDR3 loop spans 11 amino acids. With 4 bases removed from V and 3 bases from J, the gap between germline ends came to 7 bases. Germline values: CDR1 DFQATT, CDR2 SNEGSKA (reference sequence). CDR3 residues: CSAMGGYEQYF. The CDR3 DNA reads TGCAGTGCTATGGGGGGCTACGAGCAGTACTTC.

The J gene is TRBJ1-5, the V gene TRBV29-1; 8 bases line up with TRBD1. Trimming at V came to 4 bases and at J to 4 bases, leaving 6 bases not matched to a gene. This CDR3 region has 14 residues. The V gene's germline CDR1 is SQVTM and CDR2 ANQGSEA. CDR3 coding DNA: TGCAGCGTTGTGGGGACAGGCCAAAATCAGCCCCAGCATTTT. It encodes CSVVGTGQNQPQHF.

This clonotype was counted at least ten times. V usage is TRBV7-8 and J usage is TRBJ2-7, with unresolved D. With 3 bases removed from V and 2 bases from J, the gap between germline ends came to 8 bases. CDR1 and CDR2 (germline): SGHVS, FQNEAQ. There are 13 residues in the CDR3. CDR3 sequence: CASSFGLTYEQYF. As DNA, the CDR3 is TGTGCCAGCAGCTTCGGGCTCACCTACGAGCAGTACTTC.

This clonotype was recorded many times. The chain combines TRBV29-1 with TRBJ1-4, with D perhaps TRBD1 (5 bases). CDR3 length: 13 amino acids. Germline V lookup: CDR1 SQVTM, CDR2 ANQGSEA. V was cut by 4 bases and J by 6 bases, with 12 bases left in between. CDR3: CSVGWGADEKLFF. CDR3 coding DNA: TGCAGCGTTGGGTGGGGCGCAGATGAAAAACTGTTTTTT.

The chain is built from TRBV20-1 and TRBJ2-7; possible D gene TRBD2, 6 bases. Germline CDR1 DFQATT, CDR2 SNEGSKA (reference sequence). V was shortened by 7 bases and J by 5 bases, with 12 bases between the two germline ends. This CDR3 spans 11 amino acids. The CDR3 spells CSEGRRDEQYF. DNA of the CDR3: TGCAGTGAAGGTCGGAGGGACGAGCAGTACTTC.

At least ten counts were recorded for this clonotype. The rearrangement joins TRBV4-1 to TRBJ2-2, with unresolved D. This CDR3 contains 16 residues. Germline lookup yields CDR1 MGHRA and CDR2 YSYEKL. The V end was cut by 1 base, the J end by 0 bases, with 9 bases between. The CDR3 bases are TGCGCCAGCAGCCAAGGCGGAGCGACGAACACCGGGGAGCTGTTTTTT. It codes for CASSQGGATNTGELFF.

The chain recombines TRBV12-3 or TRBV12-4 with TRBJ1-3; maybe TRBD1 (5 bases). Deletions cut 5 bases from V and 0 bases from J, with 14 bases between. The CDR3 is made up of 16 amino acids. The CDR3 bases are TGTGCCAGCAGTCCCACGTCAGGGAGCTCTGGAAACACCATATATTTT. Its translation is CASSPTSGSSGNTIYF.

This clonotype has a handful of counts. CDR3 residues: CATSRVFEGETQYF. CDR3 sequence (DNA): TGTGCCACCAGCAGAGTGTTCGAGGGGGAGACCCAGTACTTC. The rearrangement uses TRBV15 and TRBJ2-5; D could derive from TRBD1 or TRBD2 (5 bases each). Germline V gene lookup returns CDR1 LNHNV and CDR2 YYDKDF (reference sequence). V was trimmed by 1 base and J by 5 bases, leaving 11 bases between them. CDR3 length: 14 amino acids.

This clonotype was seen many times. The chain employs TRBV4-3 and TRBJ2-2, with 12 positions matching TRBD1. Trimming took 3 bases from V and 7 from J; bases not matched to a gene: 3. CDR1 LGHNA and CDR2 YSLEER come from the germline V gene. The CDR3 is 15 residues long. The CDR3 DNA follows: TGCGCCAGCAGCCAGGGACAGGGGGCAGGCGGGGAGCTGTTTTTT. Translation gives CASSQGQGAGGELFF.

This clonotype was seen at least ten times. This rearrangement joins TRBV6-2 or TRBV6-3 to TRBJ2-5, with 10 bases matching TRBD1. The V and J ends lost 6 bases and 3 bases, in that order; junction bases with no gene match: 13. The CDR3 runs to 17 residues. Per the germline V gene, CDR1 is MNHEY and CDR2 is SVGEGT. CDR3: CASSTGQGPAVKETQYF. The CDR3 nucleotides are TGTGCCAGCAGCACGGGACAGGGGCCCGCGGTGAAAGAGACCCAGTACTTC.

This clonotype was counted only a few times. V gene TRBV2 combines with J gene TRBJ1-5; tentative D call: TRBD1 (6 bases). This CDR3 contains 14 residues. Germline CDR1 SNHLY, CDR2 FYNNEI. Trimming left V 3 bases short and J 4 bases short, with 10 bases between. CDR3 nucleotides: TGTGCCAGCAGTGAGCGTACAGGGAATCAGCCCCAGCATTTT. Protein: CASSERTGNQPQHF. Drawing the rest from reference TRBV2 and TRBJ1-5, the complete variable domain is EPEVTQTPSHQVTQMGQEVILRCVPISNHLYFYWYRQILGQKVEFLVSFYNNEISEKSEIFDDQFSVERPDGSNFTLKIRSTKLEDSAMYFCASSERTGNQPQHFGDGTRLSIL.

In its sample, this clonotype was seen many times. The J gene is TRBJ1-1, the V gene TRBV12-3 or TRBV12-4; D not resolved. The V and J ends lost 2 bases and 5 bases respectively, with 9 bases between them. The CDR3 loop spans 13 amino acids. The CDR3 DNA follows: TGTGCCAGCAGTTTATACCCTTGGACTGAAGCTTTCTTT. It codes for CASSLYPWTEAFF.